A selection of T cell receptor beta chains follows, all from one sample in a study of cytomegalovirus exposure and HLA in healthy donors. Generated by immunoSEQ multiplex PCR, the TCRdb table keeps only in-frame clones and is missing some. This sample has under 200,000 clones, with approximately 77% found just once. The sequenced material came from PBMCs. All receptors derive from a male donor in good health and CMV-seronegative. Both conserved end residues are part of each CDR3. The D gene is left open where the match is weak. Some rows have no size entry. The others give once, few or many, or a class for an expanded clone.

j_call	v_call	clone_size	cdr3_length	d_call	cdr3_aa	cdr3_nt
TRBJ1-5	TRBV19	.	15	.	CASSRMSGGNQPQHF	TGTGCCAGTAGTAGAATGAGCGGGGGCAATCAGCCCCAGCATTTT
TRBJ2-3	TRBV12-1	.	21	.	CASSPSLGAGPRRPGTDTQYF	TGTGCCAGCAGCCCCAGTTTAGGAGCGGGACCAAGGAGGCCTGGCACAGATACGCAGTATTTT
TRBJ2-1	TRBV7-3	.	14	.	CASSFTHNYNEQFF	TGTGCCAGCAGCTTTACACACAACTACAATGAGCAGTTCTTC
TRBJ1-5	TRBV7-9	.	15	TRBD1	CASSSSGTAVRPQHF	TGTGCCAGCAGCTCCTCCGGGACAGCCGTAAGGCCCCAGCATTTT
TRBJ2-3	TRBV7-3	.	15	.	CASSLILAGADTQYF	TGTGCCAGCAGCTTAATACTGGCAGGGGCAGATACGCAGTATTTT
TRBJ1-5	TRBV10-3	.	14	.	CAISESHSNQPQHF	TGTGCCATCAGTGAGTCACATAGCAATCAGCCCCAGCATTTT
TRBJ2-7	TRBV29-1	few	11	.	CSVRTIYEQYF	TGCAGCGTACGGACAATCTACGAGCAGTACTTC
TRBJ2-7	TRBV7-8	.	15	TRBD1	CASSWPRGPGGEQYF	TGTGCCAGCAGCTGGCCCAGGGGGCCCGGGGGCGAGCAGTACTTC
TRBJ1-1	TRBV19	.	17	.	CASSLPPGQITNTEAFF	TGTGCCAGTAGCCTTCCACCAGGGCAAATAACCAACACTGAAGCTTTCTTT
TRBJ2-3	TRBV9	once	15	.	CASSPGGTRTDTQYF	TGTGCCAGCAGCCCCGGAGGGACCCGCACAGATACGCAGTATTTT
TRBJ1-4	TRBV9	few	15	TRBD1	CASSGGQTGSEKLFF	TGTGCCAGCAGCGGGGGGCAGACAGGGAGTGAAAAACTGTTTTTT
TRBJ2-7	TRBV30	.	14	.	CAWMEGEGTYEQYF	TGTGCCTGGATGGAGGGAGAGGGCACCTACGAGCAGTACTTC
TRBJ2-1	TRBV5-8	.	16	.	CASSLEGPGVYNEQFF	TGTGCCAGCAGCTTGGAGGGCCCGGGAGTTTACAATGAGCAGTTCTTC
TRBJ2-7	TRBV5-4	.	14	.	CASRLRGGSYEQYF	TGTGCCAGCAGACTCAGGGGTGGCTCCTACGAGCAGTACTTC
TRBJ2-4	TRBV25-1	.	14	.	CASSEPGSKNIQYF	TGTGCCAGCAGTGAGCCGGGATCCAAAAACATTCAGTACTTC
TRBJ2-7	TRBV28	.	11	.	CASSSHYEQYF	TGTGCCAGCAGTTCGCATTACGAGCAGTACTTC
TRBJ1-2	TRBV7-2	few	17	TRBD1	CASSLPLGQGGLGGYTF	TGTGCCAGCAGCTTACCCCTAGGACAGGGAGGACTAGGTGGCTACACCTTC
TRBJ1-5	TRBV2	.	15	TRBD1	CASTRQGGSNQPQHF	TGTGCCAGCACTAGGCAGGGGGGAAGCAATCAGCCCCAGCATTTT
TRBJ2-5	TRBV2	.	14	TRBD1	CASSSRTGGGTLDF	TGTGCCAGCAGTTCCCGGACAGGGGGGGGGACTCTTGACTTC
TRBJ2-3	TRBV4-3	.	16	TRBD2	CASSQEHERESYTQYF	TGCGCCAGCAGCCAAGAACATGAGCGGGAGTCGTATACGCAGTATTTT
TRBJ1-2	TRBV27	.	13	TRBD1	CASSPTGGRGYTF	TGTGCCAGCAGTCCGACAGGGGGCCGTGGCTACACCTTC
TRBJ2-2	TRBV29-1	.	12	.	CSVELGTGELFF	TGCAGCGTTGAGCTAGGCACCGGGGAGCTGTTTTTT
TRBJ1-5	TRBV27	.	15	TRBD1	CASSYNRGPNQPQHF	TGTGCCAGCAGCTACAACAGGGGACCCAATCAGCCCCAGCATTTT
TRBJ1-1	TRBV7-3	.	13	.	CASGEVPDTEAFF	TGTGCCAGCGGGGAGGTCCCAGACACTGAAGCTTTCTTT
TRBJ2-3	TRBV7-3	.	15	TRBD1	CASSSPGGQGDTQYF	TGTGCCAGCAGCTCTCCAGGGGGTCAGGGAGATACGCAGTATTTT
TRBJ2-1	TRBV12-5	.	15	TRBD2	CASGSGLAGRREQFF	TGTGCTAGTGGTTCCGGACTAGCGGGGAGGAGGGAGCAGTTCTTC
TRBJ2-3	TRBV14	few	17	TRBD2	CASSQDGTSGRTDTQYF	TGTGCCAGCAGCCAAGACGGGACTAGCGGACGCACAGATACGCAGTATTTT
TRBJ1-4	TRBV7-9	.	15	.	CSSSQGIATNEKLFF	TGTTCCAGCAGCCAGGGGATTGCAACTAATGAAAAACTGTTTTTT
TRBJ1-1	TRBV10-3	.	15	.	CAISDRTADHTEAFF	TGTGCCATCAGTGACCGGACAGCCGATCACACTGAAGCTTTCTTT
TRBJ1-1	TRBV5-6	.	12	.	CASSISLAEAFF	TGTGCCAGCAGCATCTCGCTAGCTGAAGCTTTCTTT
TRBJ1-2	TRBV9	few	16	.	CASSVGMQAYNYGYTF	TGTGCCAGCAGCGTAGGTATGCAGGCCTATAACTATGGCTACACCTTC
TRBJ2-3	TRBV27	.	15	TRBD2	CASSLSGGPTDTQYF	TGTGCCAGCAGTCTTAGCGGGGGCCCCACAGATACGCAGTATTTT
TRBJ1-2	TRBV6-1	.	15	TRBD1	CASSNPTGGANGYTF	TGTGCCAGCAGTAACCCTACAGGGGGCGCGAATGGCTACACCTTC
TRBJ2-3	TRBV11-2	.	17	.	CASSLDRGGGSTDTQYF	TGTGCCAGCAGCCTCGACCGCGGGGGCGGGAGTACAGATACGCAGTATTTT
TRBJ2-3	TRBV2	.	21	TRBD2	CASSEAHIQSLGLDATGWQYF	TGTGCCAGCAGTGAAGCGCATATCCAGAGTTTAGGACTAGACGCTACGGGGTGGCAGTATTTT
TRBJ2-2	TRBV4-3	.	18	TRBD1	CASSHRTGGASNTGELFF	TGCGCCAGCAGCCACCGGACAGGGGGCGCGTCCAACACCGGGGAGCTGTTTTTT
TRBJ1-3	TRBV5-1	.	14	TRBD1	CASSPEGQGDTIYF	TGCGCCAGCAGCCCAGAGGGACAGGGGGACACCATATATTTT
TRBJ2-5	TRBV19	.	16	TRBD2	CASSPSLAGGTRTQYF	TGTGCCAGTAGTCCGTCCTTAGCGGGGGGAACCCGGACCCAGTACTTC
TRBJ2-1	TRBV6-4	few	16	TRBD2	CASSETGTSGYNEQFF	TGTGCCAGCAGTGAAACCGGGACTAGCGGGTACAATGAGCAGTTCTTC
TRBJ1-5	TRBV5-6	.	17	.	CASSLGRTVISNQPQHF	TGTGCCAGCAGCTTGGGGCGGACAGTTATTAGCAATCAGCCCCAGCATTTT
TRBJ1-2	TRBV19	.	16	.	CASLDRSRRGPYGYTF	TGTGCCAGTCTGGACAGAAGCAGACGCGGGCCTTATGGCTACACCTTC
TRBJ1-2	TRBV7-9	.	18	TRBD1	CASSDRGRTGPTNYGYTF	TGTGCCAGCAGCGACCGCGGCCGGACAGGGCCAACTAACTATGGCTACACCTTC
TRBJ2-7	TRBV4-1	.	16	TRBD1	CASSPVPGQAIYEQYF	TGCGCCAGCAGCCCGGTACCGGGACAGGCGATCTACGAGCAGTACTTC
TRBJ2-2	TRBV11-3	.	15	.	CASSLDGSNPGELFF	TGTGCCAGCAGCTTAGATGGTAGTAACCCCGGGGAGCTGTTTTTT
TRBJ2-7	TRBV7-9	.	15	.	CSSSLDRENTAEQYF	TGTTCCAGCAGCTTAGATCGGGAGAATACGGCCGAGCAGTACTTC
TRBJ1-4	TRBV5-1	.	17	.	CASSSDLGGRINEKLFF	TGCGCCAGCAGCTCCGATTTGGGGGGGCGTATTAATGAAAAACTGTTTTTT
TRBJ2-3	TRBV10-1	.	14	.	CASAMQGSTDTQYF	TGCGCCAGCGCGATGCAGGGCTCCACAGATACGCAGTATTTT
TRBJ1-1	TRBV29-1	.	13	TRBD1	CSAQGQPNTEAFF	TGCAGCGCCCAGGGACAGCCGAACACTGAAGCTTTCTTT
TRBJ2-3	TRBV5-1	once	15	TRBD1	CASSYGQGSTDTQYF	TGCGCCAGCAGCTATGGACAGGGAAGCACAGATACGCAGTATTTT
TRBJ2-2	TRBV15	.	14	.	CATRTGYRAGELFF	TGTGCCACCAGGACAGGCTACCGGGCCGGGGAGCTGTTTTTT
TRBJ2-1	TRBV30	.	13	.	CAWSSEVLNEQFF	TGTGCCTGGAGCTCCGAGGTCCTAAATGAGCAGTTCTTC
TRBJ2-7	TRBV6-5	.	15	.	CASSYSGALNYEQYF	TGTGCCAGCAGTTACTCCGGAGCCCTAAACTACGAGCAGTACTTC
TRBJ2-3	TRBV30	.	17	TRBD1	CAWSDTTGTGGTDTQYF	TGTGCCTGGAGTGACACCACCGGGACAGGGGGCACAGATACGCAGTATTTT
TRBJ1-5	TRBV27	few	14	TRBD1	CASRRTGGNQPQHF	TGTGCCAGCAGGAGGACAGGGGGCAATCAGCCCCAGCATTTT
TRBJ2-3	TRBV7-3	.	14	TRBD1	CASSKDRFTDTQYF	TGTGCCAGCAGCAAGGACAGGTTCACAGATACGCAGTATTTT
TRBJ2-7	TRBV5-1	.	12	.	CASSREDYEQYF	TGCGCCAGCAGCCGGGAAGATTACGAGCAGTACTTC
TRBJ2-7	TRBV7-2	.	12	.	CASRDTSYEQYF	TGTGCCAGTCGGGACACAAGCTACGAGCAGTACTTC
TRBJ2-7	TRBV7-6	.	15	TRBD2	CASSVLAGGNYEQYF	TGTGCCAGCAGCGTTCTAGCGGGGGGCAACTACGAGCAGTACTTC
TRBJ2-3	TRBV6-1	.	15	TRBD2	CASTELAGSGDTQYF	TGTGCCAGCACCGAACTAGCGGGGTCGGGAGATACGCAGTATTTT
TRBJ2-1	TRBV27	.	14	.	CASSLIGGGNEQFF	TGTGCCAGCAGTTTAATAGGGGGGGGGAATGAGCAGTTCTTC